The clone carrying this TCR beta chain was picked up a small number of times. Its antigen is still unknown. The data belong to a study of CD8 T cells in ankylosing spondylitis. TCRdb ran MiXCR on the 5' RACE reads and lists one entry per CDR3 protein. The sample gives around 220,000 distinct CDR3 sequences, 15% to 20% of which show up once; roughly 42% is in the top ten. Germline lookup yields CDR1 ENHRY and CDR2 SYGVKD. The V and J ends lost 3 bases and 7 bases respectively, with 10 bases between them. CDR3 length: 12 residues. General study results and limits: Within ankylosing spondylitis blood, a TCR beta motif made up of several highly homologous variants appeared to be characteristic. The study looked at matched synovial fluid samples from ankylosing spondylitis patients. Disease-linked clones were reported to be significantly enriched there.

The sequenced sample was blood, either unsorted or a sorted T cell fraction (not recorded which). This receptor was obtained from a male donor with ankylosing spondylitis. The chain recombines TRBV10-3 with TRBJ2-7, with D unclear. The DNA of the CDR3 is TGTGCCATCAGTGATTCGGGTGTGGAGCAGTACTTC. Translation gives CAISDSGVEQYF.